Below, 21 T cell receptor beta chains from the same sample are listed, as sequenced in a study of neurological immune-mediated disorders. TCRdb recomputed calls from the 5' RACE reads with MiXCR, one row per CDR3 protein. The sample carries approximately 20,000 distinct CDR3 sequences, roughly 14% recorded once. The sequencing input was PBMCs. The origin of the receptors is a female donor with HTLV-1-associated myelopathy (HAM/TSP).

V and J are TRBV21-1 and TRBJ2-1; the listed D gene, TRBD2, was not tested against the DNA. TRBV21-1 is a pseudogene locus. This CDR3 has 18 residues. This CDR3 reads CASSKDGELAGAYNKKFF. The CDR3, as DNA: TGTGCCAGCAGCAAAGATGGCGAACTAGCGGGAGCCTACAATAAGAAGTTCTTC.

In its sample, this clonotype was seen a few times. The chain is built from TRBV3-1 and TRBJ1-2; TRBD1 agrees at 8 bases. The CDR3 has 15 residues. V was pared by 4 bases and J by 2 bases, with 6 bases of the junction left unmatched. Germline values: CDR1 LGHDT, CDR2 YNNKEL (reference sequence). In DNA, the CDR3 is TGTGCCAGCAGCCCCCGGGACAGGCCGAACTATGGCTACACCTTC. Amino acids: CASSPRDRPNYGYTF.

This clonotype was counted at least ten times. The J gene is TRBJ2-2, the V gene TRBV5-1; D is unresolved. The CDR3 is made up of 14 amino acids. V was cut by 0 bases and J by 7 bases, with 10 bases left in between. From germline, CDR1 is SGHRS and CDR2 YFSETQ. CDR3 sequence reads: CASSLEGLGGELFF. CDR3 nucleotide sequence: TGCGCCAGCAGCTTGGAAGGCTTAGGCGGGGAGCTGTTTTTT.

There are many counts of this clonotype. The chain employs TRBV20-1 and TRBJ2-2, with a tentative D call TRBD2 (6 bases). This CDR3 is 13 amino acids long. Deletions cut 3 bases from V and 8 bases from J, with 13 bases between. Germline CDR1 and CDR2: DFQATT and SNEGSKA (reference sequence). DNA for the CDR3: TGCAGTGCTAGGTCCGGGGGTTCGGGGGAGCTGTTTTTT. Amino acid sequence: CSARSGGSGELFF.

This clonotype was detected ten times or more. The genes are TRBV7-2 and TRBJ2-3; D unresolved. CDR1 is SGHTA, CDR2 FQGNSA, per germline. CDR3 length: 13 residues. The V end lost 0 bases, the J end lost 2 bases, and 3 bases lay between the germline ends. CDR3 sequence reads: CASSLAATDTQYF. The CDR3 bases are TGTGCCAGCAGCTTAGCAGCCACAGATACGCAGTATTTT.

By share of the sample, this clonotype is medium-sized. This chain connects TRBV15 to TRBJ2-7, with 9 bases fitting TRBD1. V shed 1 base, J shed 6 bases, and the junction held 4 bases outside the gene matches. Germline V gene lookup returns CDR1 LNHNV and CDR2 YYDKDF (reference sequence). This CDR3 spans 14 amino acids. The CDR3 spells CATSRGQGVREQYF. The CDR3 DNA sequence: TGTGCCACCAGCAGAGGACAGGGGGTTCGCGAGCAGTACTTC. Full variable domain (missing parts from reference TRBV15 and TRBJ2-7): DAMVIQNPRYQVTQFGKPVTLSCSQTLNHNVMYWYQQKSSQAPKLLFHYYDKDFNNEADTPDNFQSRRPNTSFCFLDIRSPGLGDTAMYLCATSRGQGVREQYFGPGTRLTVT.

At least ten counts were recorded for this clonotype. V is TRBV20-1 and J is TRBJ2-5; TRBD1 matches at 8 bases. V lost 6 bases to trimming and J lost 5 bases; unmatched junction nucleotides: 11. The CDR3 extends over 14 amino acids. Germline CDR1 and CDR2: DFQATT and SNEGSKA (reference sequence). The CDR3 protein is CSAAYWTGSETQYF. The CDR3 DNA reads as TGCAGTGCCGCCTACTGGACAGGGAGTGAGACCCAGTACTTC.

Ten or more counts support this clonotype. The chain uses TRBV7-2 and TRBJ2-7; D ambiguous. V was trimmed by 0 bases and J by 4 bases, leaving 4 bases between them. This CDR3 has 12 residues. Germline CDR1 SGHTA, CDR2 FQGNSA. The CDR3 DNA sequence: TGTGCCAGCAGCTTAGCGCGTTACGAGCAGTACTTC. Residues: CASSLARYEQYF. The full variable domain, its missing parts supplied by reference TRBV7-2 and TRBJ2-7, is GAGVSQSPSNKVTEKGKDVELRCDPISGHTALYWYRQSLGQGLEFLIYFQGNSAPDKSGLPSDRFSAERTGGSVSTLTIQRTQQEDSAVYLCASSLARYEQYFGPGTRLTVT.

This clonotype has ten or more counts. The genes are TRBV29-1 and TRBJ1-2; D not resolved. Germline V gives CDR1 SQVTM, CDR2 ANQGSEA. V lost 8 bases to trimming and J lost 3 bases, with 13 bases between them. The CDR3 loop spans 12 amino acids. CDR3 region: CSCSLGHYGYTF. DNA of the CDR3: TGCAGCTGCAGCTTAGGGCACTATGGCTACACCTTC. Supplemented by reference TRBV29-1 and TRBJ1-2, the full variable domain reads SAVISQKPSRDICQRGTSLTIQCQVDSQVTMMFWYRQQPGQSLTLIATANQGSEATYESGFVIDKFPISRPNLTFSTLTVSNMSPEDSSIYLCSCSLGHYGYTFGSGTRLTVV.

This clonotype came up many times. The rearrangement uses TRBV6-1 and TRBJ1-5, with D tentatively TRBD1 (6 bases). V lost 3 bases and J 4 bases, leaving 10 bases between the germline ends. The germline V gene encodes CDR1 MNHNS and CDR2 SASEGT. This CDR3 region has 14 residues. CDR3 residues: CASSDRGGNQPQHF. The DNA of the CDR3 is TGTGCCAGCAGTGACAGGGGTGGGAATCAGCCCCAGCATTTT.

This clonotype was counted ten times or more. The V call is TRBV7-3, the J call TRBJ2-5, with D possibly being TRBD2 (5 bases). Germline CDR1 is SGHTA and CDR2 is FQGTGA. CDR3 size: 15 residues. The V end was cut by 0 bases, the J end by 5 bases, with 13 bases between. The CDR3 nucleotides are TGTGCCAGCAGCTTAACGCGGGTTAGTCCCGAGACCCAGTACTTC. Translation gives CASSLTRVSPETQYF.

This clonotype was counted ten times or more. This sequence joins TRBV28 and TRBJ2-3; D call uncertain. V was cut by 4 bases and J by 2 bases, with 16 bases left in between. CDR3 size: 16 residues. Germline CDR1 is MDHEN and CDR2 is SYDVKM. Here the CDR3 DNA reads TGTGCCAGCAGTTCCCGGACGGTCAGTAACACAGATACGCAGTATTTT. It codes for CASSSRTVSNTDTQYF.

The chain has TRBV27 and TRBJ2-2, with TRBD1 matching 11 bases. Trimming removed 6 bases from V and 6 bases from J; junction bases left unmatched: 9. The CDR3 contains 16 residues. CDR1 is MNHEY and CDR2 is SMNVEV in the germline V gene (reference sequence). CDR3 sequence (DNA): TGTGCCAGCAGCCCCCTGGACAGGGGGCTCCCCGGGGAGCTGTTTTTT. Protein product: CASSPLDRGLPGELFF.

The table lists this clonotype with many counts. The rearrangement links TRBV24-1 to TRBJ2-7, with D hard to call. Between the trimmed V and J ends, which lost 3 bases and 3 bases, there was a span of 14 bases. CDR3 length: 15 residues. Germline V gene sequence: CDR1 KGHDR, CDR2 SFDVKD. The DNA for the CDR3 is TGTGCCACCAGTGATAATAGGGATGGGAACTACGAGCAGTACTTC. Protein: CATSDNRDGNYEQYF.

There are many counts of this clonotype. J is TRBJ2-4 and V is TRBV20-1; D is unresolved. V was clipped by 6 bases and J by 3 bases, with 18 bases between them. CDR3 length equals 15 residues. CDR1 DFQATT and CDR2 SNEGSKA come from the germline V gene (reference sequence). In DNA form, the CDR3 reads TGCAGTGCCAGTAGGGTAGATGGAGTCAAAAACATTCAGTACTTC. Its protein product is CSASRVDGVKNIQYF.

In this sample, this clonotype turned up many times. The CDR3 here is CASSSDRGRSANNEQFF. CDR3 in DNA: TGTGCCAGCAGTAGCGACAGGGGGCGGAGCGCAAACAATGAGCAGTTCTTC. The gene calls are TRBV7-2 and TRBJ2-1; 10 bases agree with TRBD1. This CDR3 spans 17 amino acids. After removal of 6 bases from V and 5 bases from J, the junction contained 13 bases not matched to a gene. Germline V lookup: CDR1 SGHTA, CDR2 FQGNSA.

This clonotype was counted at least ten times. The J gene is TRBJ2-5, the V gene TRBV7-6; possibly TRBD2 for D (6 bases). CDR1 and CDR2 (germline): SGHVS, FNYEAQ. Between the trimmed V and J ends, which lost 3 bases and 9 bases, there was a span of 11 bases. The CDR3 spans 12 residues. The CDR3 spells CASSFRRDSQYF. CDR3 nucleotide sequence: TGTGCCAGCAGCTTTCGGAGGGACTCCCAGTACTTC.

This clonotype was observed many times. The rearrangement links TRBV20-1 to TRBJ2-1; 7 nucleotides agree with TRBD2. Germline CDR1 and CDR2: DFQATT and SNEGSKA (reference sequence). V lost 2 bases and J lost 6; bases outside the gene matches: 10. This CDR3 comprises 15 residues. The DNA of the CDR3 is TGCAGTGCTAGAAAACGGTGGGGGGAGGGCAATGAGCAGTTCTTC. Its translation: CSARKRWGEGNEQFF.

This clonotype was picked up many times. V gene TRBV5-1 combines with J gene TRBJ2-2; no clear D gene. Germline lookup yields CDR1 SGHRS and CDR2 YFSETQ. V was pared by 0 bases and J by 0 bases, with 12 bases between. The CDR3 is 17 residues long. The CDR3 DNA reads TGCGCCAGCAGCTTGGCCCCTACGGCGGCGAACACCGGGGAGCTGTTTTTT. Translating gives CASSLAPTAANTGELFF.

The sample holds many counts of this clonotype. This chain joins TRBV24-1 and TRBJ2-2, with D hard to call. The V and J ends lost 3 bases and 5 bases respectively, with 12 bases between them. Germline CDR1 reads KGHDR; CDR2 reads SFDVKD. CDR3 length: 15 residues. The CDR3 sequence is CATSDAPDWTGELFF. DNA for the CDR3: TGTGCCACCAGTGATGCCCCCGACTGGACCGGGGAGCTGTTTTTT.

This clonotype has at least ten counts. The V call is TRBV2, the J call TRBJ1-5; D gene unclear. Germline values: CDR1 SNHLY, CDR2 FYNNEI. The CDR3 contains 14 residues. The germline V and J ends were trimmed by 4 bases and 0 bases, with 7 bases remaining between them. CDR3 region: CASSVYISNQPQHF. The CDR3 region has the DNA TGTGCCAGCAGTGTGTACATTAGCAATCAGCCCCAGCATTTT.